A single sample is the source of the 10 T cell receptor beta chains below, sequenced in a study of CD8 T cells in Susac syndrome. RNA in amounts of roughly 0.5 to 1 ug was reverse transcribed with random hexamers. Each CDR3 protein is one row after TCRdb ran MiXCR on the immunoSEQ multiplex PCR reads. The sample shows about 53,000 distinct CDR3 sequences, approximately 95% of them seen only once. Sequenced material: CD8+ T cells from PBMCs. The receptors derive from a human donor with Susac syndrome.

This chain connects TRBV29-1 to TRBJ2-3; TRBD2 matches at 9 bases. In germline, CDR1 is SQVTM, CDR2 ANQGSEA. With V trimmed by 3 bases and J by 4 bases, 8 bases remained unmatched. The CDR3 runs to 15 residues. DNA for the CDR3: TGCAGCGTTGATAGGGCGGGGGGGCCGGCAGATACGCAGTATTTT. It codes for CSVDRAGGPADTQYF.

This chain joins TRBV13 and TRBJ2-7; D possibly matches TRBD1 or TRBD2 (5 bases each). Trimming removed 5 bases from V and 5 bases from J, with 16 bases in between. CDR1 is PRHDT and CDR2 is FYEKMQ in the germline V gene (reference sequence). The CDR3 spans 14 residues. The CDR3 loop reads CASSHTRDGNEQYF. For the CDR3, the DNA is TGTGCCAGCAGCCATACTCGGGACGGCAACGAGCAGTACTTC.

This chain uses TRBV12-5 with TRBJ2-1; the D gene is possibly TRBD2 (7 bases). The V end was cut by 1 base, the J end by 5 bases, with 12 bases between. CDR3 length: 15 amino acids. Germline CDR1 reads LGHNT; CDR2 reads FRNRAP. CDR3 residues: CASGLGGGRNNEQFF. In DNA form, the CDR3 reads TGTGCTAGTGGTTTGGGGGGGGGCCGGAACAATGAGCAGTTCTTC.

This clonotype was seen a single time. V usage is TRBV12-3 or TRBV12-4 and J usage is TRBJ1-1; D is uncertain. CDR3 size: 11 residues. V was trimmed by 9 bases and J by 7 bases, leaving 12 bases between them. The CDR3 protein is CASLYTSEAFF. For the CDR3, the DNA is TGTGCCAGTCTTTATACCAGTGAAGCTTTCTTT.

The V gene is TRBV24-1, the J gene TRBJ2-2, with 9 bases identical to TRBD1. V gave up 7 bases and J gave up 6 bases; unmatched junction bases: 5. CDR3 length: 14 residues. CDR1 is KGHDR, CDR2 SFDVKD, per germline. The CDR3 loop reads CATSGTGPAGELFF. In DNA form, the CDR3 reads TGTGCCACCAGCGGGACAGGGCCAGCCGGGGAGCTGTTTTTT.

This sequence joins TRBV4-2 and TRBJ1-1; possibly TRBD1 for D (6 bases). Germline-derived CDR1 and CDR2 are LGHNA and YNFKEQ. Trimming left V 3 bases short and J 1 base short, with 9 bases between. There are 14 residues in the CDR3. The CDR3 DNA sequence: TGTGCCAGCAGCCAGCAGGGGAAGAACACTGAAGCTTTCTTT. Translation: CASSQQGKNTEAFF.

The table lists this clonotype with a count of one. J is TRBJ1-5 and V is TRBV12-3 or TRBV12-4, with TRBD1 as a possible D gene (5 bases). Trimming removed 3 bases at V and 8 bases at J, with 11 bases between. The CDR3 contains 13 residues. CDR3: CASSLGTWKPQHF. Here the CDR3 DNA reads TGTGCCAGCAGTTTGGGGACGTGGAAGCCCCAGCATTTT.

This chain joins TRBV7-9 and TRBJ2-7; D is perhaps TRBD1 (6 bases). V was clipped by 2 bases and J by 5 bases, with 13 bases between them. This CDR3 is 14 amino acids long. The germline V gene has CDR1 SEHNR and CDR2 FQNEAQ (reference sequence). The CDR3 DNA reads TGTGCCAGCAGCTTACAGGGGTCTGTAGACGAGCAGTACTTC. It is translated as CASSLQGSVDEQYF.

The chain carries TRBV9 and TRBJ2-7, with 10 bases matching TRBD1. Germline lookup yields CDR1 SGDLS and CDR2 YYNGEE. Germline trimming cut 4 bases from V and 5 bases from J; bases unmatched to any gene: 9. The CDR3 has 15 residues. CDR3 residues: CASSPRDRGPHEQYF. The CDR3 coding sequence is TGTGCCAGCAGCCCCCGGGACAGGGGCCCCCACGAGCAGTACTTC.

V usage is TRBV20-1 and J usage is TRBJ2-1; D remains unclear. There are 11 residues in the CDR3. CDR1 is DFQATT, CDR2 SNEGSKA, per germline (reference sequence). Between the trimmed V and J ends, which lost 6 bases and 4 bases, there was a span of 7 bases. CDR3 sequence reads: CSASLYNEQFF. CDR3 nucleotides: TGCAGTGCCAGCTTGTACAATGAGCAGTTCTTC.